This TCR beta chain is from a study of cytomegalovirus exposure and HLA in healthy donors. Overall study results and limits: Later on, an analysis found that several of the most significant clusters appeared to be linked to common viral pathogens, which included parvovirus B19. The study listed 150 to 200 cytomegalovirus-associated TCR beta chains. The productive fraction for most TCR beta V segments was about 87% or about 30% in an earlier analysis.

V shed 8 bases and J shed 1 base, with 11 bases lying between them. CDR3 size: 14 residues. Germline loops: CDR1 WSHSY, CDR2 SAAADI. PCR involved 60 Vbeta and 13 Jbeta primers. Profiling relied on immunoSEQ multiplex PCR, and the TCRdb table lists in-frame clones only, not all of them. The repertoire holds more than 100,000 clones, approximately 60% seen once, with less than 2.5% in the top ten. On this clone: The antigen remains undetermined.

The sequencing sample was made of PBMCs. This receptor was identified in a woman between 40 and 50 years old in good health and CMV-seronegative. The gene calls are TRBV10-2 and TRBJ1-4; TRBD1 might be the D (6 bases). The CDR3 spells CASALQGTNEKLFF. The CDR3 DNA reads TGCGCCAGCGCATTACAGGGAACTAATGAAAAACTGTTTTTT.